The entry that follows covers one TCR beta chain sequence. Its antigen is not identified. Sequenced by immunoSEQ multiplex PCR; TCRdb stores in-frame clones only, minus some. The sample records more than 80,000 clones, 94% being singletons. This specimen comes from a study of OX40 agonist ivuxolimab in advanced cancers. Study-wide findings and caveats: The authors did not determine the antigen specificity of the expanded peripheral T cells. CD4+ T cells averaged fewer expanded clones than CD8+ T cells.

Germline CDR1 MDHEN, CDR2 SYDVKM. Trimming at V came to 5 bases and at J to 3 bases, leaving 5 bases not matched to a gene. The CDR3 length is 14 residues. Sequenced here: CD4+ or CD8+ T cells sorted from blood, sampled in a trial of the OX40 agonist ivuxolimab. The receptor was isolated from an adult with an advanced solid tumor such as melanoma, head and neck, liver or kidney cancer. The rearrangement joins TRBV28 to TRBJ2-7; 9 bases fit TRBD1. The CDR3 region has the DNA TGTGCCAGCAGTCCCGGGACAGGGTTCTACGAGCAGTACTTC. This codes for CASSPGTGFYEQYF.